This entry is about one T cell receptor (beta chain). Its antigen is unknown. The data stem from a study of graft-versus-host responses after intestinal transplantation. Using immunoSEQ multiplex PCR, the repertoire was profiled, and TCRdb retains in-frame clones only, with some absent. The table has about 120,000 clones, 90% to 95% seen once; the top ten hold more than 0.1%. From germline, CDR1 is LNHDA and CDR2 SQIVND (reference sequence). Losses at the gene ends were 7 bases for V and 3 bases for J; bases not matched to a gene: 7. CDR3 size: 14 residues. General study findings and limits: Analysis identified GvH clones in recipient marrow, with some appearing first in ileum or blood.

Specimen: unstimulated CD4+ T cells sorted from spleen or lymph node cells, collected before intestinal transplant. The chain combines TRBV19 with TRBJ2-7; the match to TRBD1 covers 9 bases. This TCR was sampled from a human donor who received an intestinal transplant. CDR3 nucleotides: TGTGCCAGTAAAGGGACAGGGAGCGGCTACGAGCAGTACTTC. This codes for CASKGTGSGYEQYF.